This T cell receptor (beta chain) appears in the sequencing data of a study of blood T cell repertoires in COVID-19. This CDR3 region has 17 residues. Germline-derived CDR1 and CDR2 are SGDLS and YYNGEE. V lost 4 bases and J 2 bases, leaving 20 bases between the germline ends. Assay: immunoSEQ multiplex PCR; the TCRdb copy retains only in-frame clones and omits some. Of some 300,000 clones detected, around 87% appear once; the ten largest clones hold over 1%. Sequenced: peripheral blood. The sequence came from a man aged 65-85 years with acute or convalescent COVID-19. This chain connects TRBV9 to TRBJ2-3, with D possibly being TRBD2 (6 bases). The CDR3 DNA sequence: TGTGCCAGCAGCTCGTGGACGACCGGGACTGTCACAGATACGCAGTATTTT. Residues: CASSSWTTGTVTDTQYF. Combining the CDR3 with reference TRBV9 and TRBJ2-3 gives the whole variable domain DSGVTQTPKHLITATGQRVTLRCSPRSGDLSVYWYQQSLDQGLQFLIQYYNGEERAKGNILERFSAQQFPDLHSELNLSSLELGDSALYFCASSSWTTGTVTDTQYFGPGTRLTVL.